This T cell receptor beta chain was captured in a study of blood T cell repertoires in COVID-19. Overall study: Acute-phase and convalescent COVID-19 samples originated in the United States, Italy and Spain. Sample material is recorded as cDNA or gDNA derived from T cells, B-cell-depleted T cells, or PBMCs.

Original handling: Amplification with reference gene primers provided the estimates of nucleated cell counts. The assay was immunoSEQ multiplex PCR, and TCRdb's table has in-frame clones only and misses some. V, J and clone size are those of that table, while D and trimming were read from the DNA. The sample comprises 90,000 to 100,000 clones, roughly nine tenths of which are singletons, and 5% to 5.5% rests with the top ten. The CDR3 is 12 residues long. Germline V CDR1 and CDR2: LGHDT, YNNKEL (reference sequence). The V and J ends lost 5 bases and 6 bases respectively, with 11 bases between them. The sequencing input was peripheral blood. The rearrangement links TRBV3-1 (or the pseudogene TRBV3-2) to TRBJ2-7; no clear D. The sequence derives from a man aged 45 to 65 with acute or convalescent COVID-19. CDR3 bases: TGTGCCAGCAGCGCTAGTTGGCTCGAGCAGTACTTC. Translating it yields CASSASWLEQYF.